This T cell receptor beta chain is from a study of T cells in Graves' hyperthyroidism and ophthalmopathy. Study background: Blood was drawn when the patient was first diagnosed and still untreated.

Patients showing uncontrolled infection, other autoimmune disease, pregnancy or lactation were ineligible. A roughly 10 ml volume of fresh peripheral blood provided the PBMCs. Unmatched junction bases numbered 7, after V lost 4 bases and J lost 4 bases. The germline V gene encodes CDR1 GTSNPN and CDR2 SVGIG (reference sequence). The CDR3 contains 14 residues. TCR beta CDR3 region amplification was performed from RNA transcripts. RT-PCR in the first round (using the HTBI primer set) targeted the TCR CDR3. TCRdb itself ran the multiplex PCR reads through MiXCR, one entry per CDR3 protein. In the table there are a few hundred thousand distinct CDR3 sequences, around 15% of which are singletons.

The sequence was obtained from a young woman with Graves' hyperthyroidism. The specimen was blood. The V call is TRBV30, the J call TRBJ2-1; TRBD1 agrees at 7 bases. Here the CDR3 reads CAWKPGTVYNEQFF. In nucleotides, the CDR3 is TGTGCCTGGAAGCCAGGGACAGTTTACAATGAGCAGTTCTTC. The full variable domain, rest sourced from reference TRBV30 and TRBJ2-1, is SQTIHQWPATLVQPVGSPLSLECTVEGTSNPNLYWYRQAAGRGLQLLFYSVGIGQISSEVPQNLSASRPQDRQFILSSKKLLLSDSGFYLCAWKPGTVYNEQFFGPGTRLTVL.